The 18 T cell receptor beta chains listed next were all sequenced from one sample in a study of CD8+CD57+ T cells in acquired aplastic anemia. It was genomic DNA that served as the template for profiling TCR beta VDJ and CDR3. TCRdb used MiXCR to reprocess the reads, holding one entry per CDR3 protein. The table lists about 180,000 distinct CDR3 sequences, more than 60% of them singletons. For sequencing, patients were chosen who had shown expansion of CD8+CD57+ cells by flow cytometry. The sample comprised sorted CD4+, CD8+, or CD8+CD57+ T cells (not recorded which) from PBMCs. The source of these receptors is a human donor with aplastic anemia.

The genes are TRBV7-2 and TRBJ2-3; 11 positions match TRBD2. The CDR3 consists of 19 residues. CDR1 SGHTA and CDR2 FQGNSA come from the germline V gene. With V trimmed by 5 bases and J by 2 bases, 15 bases remained unmatched. The CDR3 DNA sequence: TGTGCCAGCAGCCCACTCCCCGGGACTAGCGGTTTTTCCACAGATACGCAGTATTTT. Translated: CASSPLPGTSGFSTDTQYF.

This clonotype was picked up one time. This chain uses TRBV29-1 with TRBJ1-2; D perhaps matches TRBD1 (5 bases). V was cut by 4 bases and J by 8 bases, with 17 bases left in between. The germline gives CDR1 SQVTM, CDR2 ANQGSEA. The CDR3 contains 13 residues. For the CDR3, the DNA is TGCAGCGTTGTCGTTGCAGGGAGGGAGGGCTACACCTTC. Translating gives CSVVVAGREGYTF.

The V gene is TRBV9, the J gene TRBJ1-1; TRBD1 matches 8 bases. CDR1 is SGDLS, CDR2 YYNGEE, per germline. The length of the CDR3 is 15 residues. Trimming cost V 4 bases and J 1 base; bases outside gene matches: 6. The CDR3 sequence is CASSTLGQGNTEAFF. CDR3 nucleotide sequence: TGTGCCAGCAGCACCTTAGGACAGGGGAACACTGAAGCTTTCTTT.

The gene calls are TRBV9 and TRBJ2-3; no definite D call. The germline gives CDR1 SGDLS, CDR2 YYNGEE. V lost 0 bases to trimming and J lost 1 base, with 6 bases between them. The CDR3 sequence is 14 residues long. In DNA form, the CDR3 reads TGTGCCAGCAGCGTAGAGGTCCGCACAGATACGCAGTATTTT. As protein: CASSVEVRTDTQYF.

This chain links TRBV20-1 with TRBJ1-6, with TRBD1 identical over 7 bases. There are 16 residues in the CDR3. Germline CDR1 and CDR2: DFQATT and SNEGSKA (reference sequence). The chain's CDR3 is CSVFGQEVGSDSPLHF. The CDR3 nucleotides read TGCAGCGTCTTCGGACAGGAGGTCGGGTCCGATTCACCCCTCCACTTT.

Concerning this clonotype: A read error may explain this, as a much larger clone is one base away. The chain recombines TRBV6-6 with TRBJ2-2, with 9 bases fitting TRBD2. V dropped 7 bases and J dropped 3; count of bases not matched to a gene: 6. CDR3 size: 15 residues. Germline V gives CDR1 MNHNY, CDR2 SVGAGI (reference sequence). As DNA, the CDR3 is TGTGCCAGCAAGGCTAGCGGGGCGGACACCGGGGAGCTGTTTTTT. Encoded protein: CASKASGADTGELFF.

The chain is built from TRBV2 and TRBJ1-6; TRBD1 might be the D (5 bases). Trimming removed 3 bases from V and 7 bases from J, with 10 bases in between. Germline V CDR1 and CDR2: SNHLY, FYNNEI. The CDR3 loop spans 14 amino acids. The CDR3 sequence is CASSDTRVNSPLHF. CDR3 sequence (DNA): TGTGCCAGCAGTGATACCAGGGTCAATTCACCCCTCCACTTT.

The chain links TRBV29-1 to TRBJ2-3, with TRBD2 matching over 9 bases. This CDR3 has 13 residues. J gave up 4 bases and V 4 bases, and 3 bases lay outside the gene matches. Germline CDR1 SQVTM, CDR2 ANQGSEA. CDR3 region: CSVARGGPDTQYF. The CDR3 DNA reads as TGCAGCGTTGCGCGGGGGGGTCCAGATACGCAGTATTTT.

As to this clonotype: With a much larger clone just one base away, this may be a read error. This sequence joins TRBV12-3 or TRBV12-4 and TRBJ2-5, with D maybe TRBD2 (7 bases). V lost 3 bases and J lost 2, with 19 bases in between. The CDR3 runs to 17 residues. The CDR3 sequence: CASSLGGASITQETQYF. The CDR3 nucleotides read TGTGCCAGCAGTTTGGGGGGGGCCTCGATCACTCAAGAGACCCAGTACTTC.

The rearrangement joins TRBV29-1 to TRBJ2-1; TRBD1 might be the D (5 bases). This CDR3 is built from 14 residues. Germline loops: CDR1 SQVTM, CDR2 ANQGSEA. The V end lost 4 bases, the J end lost 2 bases, and 12 bases lay between the germline ends. Here the CDR3 reads CSVVKGSTYNEQFF. The CDR3 coding sequence is TGCAGCGTTGTGAAGGGGTCCACCTACAATGAGCAGTTCTTC.

The V gene is TRBV7-3, the J gene TRBJ2-7; D is possibly TRBD2 (5 bases). Trimming removed 3 bases at V and 5 bases at J, with 14 bases between. This CDR3 is 14 amino acids long. Germline loops: CDR1 SGHTA, CDR2 FQGTGA. The CDR3 bases are TGTGCCAGCAGCTTCTCCGGGAACCCCAACGAGCAGTACTTC. This translates into CASSFSGNPNEQYF.

This clonotype was observed many times. This chain's CDR3 is CASSLMYGRPYEQYF. DNA of the CDR3: TGTGCCAGCAGCTTAATGTACGGGAGGCCCTACGAGCAGTACTTC. The V and J genes are TRBV11-2 and TRBJ2-7; the match to TRBD2 covers 7 bases. The CDR3 runs to 15 residues. V shed 2 bases and J 2 bases; nucleotides not matched to a gene: 6. Germline values: CDR1 SGHAT, CDR2 FQNNGV. Looking up the rest from reference TRBV11-2 and TRBJ2-7 gives the full variable domain: EAGVAQSPRYKIIEKRQSVAFWCNPISGHATLYWYQQILGQGPKLLIQFQNNGVVDDSQLPKDRFSAERLKGVDSTLKIQPAKLEDSAVYLCASSLMYGRPYEQYFGPGTRLTVT.

This clonotype was detected ten times or more. The genes are TRBV4-1 and TRBJ1-2; TRBD1 matches at 9 bases. The germline gives CDR1 MGHRA, CDR2 YSYEKL. The V and J ends lost 3 bases and 3 bases, in that order; junction bases with no gene match: 2. There are 14 residues in the CDR3. The CDR3 sequence is CASSQDRGDYGYTF. For the CDR3, the DNA is TGCGCCAGCAGCCAGGACAGGGGAGACTATGGCTACACCTTC.

This sequence joins TRBV7-9 and TRBJ2-5, with D perhaps matching TRBD1 (5 bases). In germline, CDR1 is SEHNR, CDR2 FQNEAQ (reference sequence). V lost 6 bases, J lost 4 bases, and 15 bases lay in between. This CDR3 comprises 14 residues. The DNA for the CDR3 is TGTGCCAGCAGTCCCGACAGAGCTGGAGAGACCCAGTACTTC. Translation: CASSPDRAGETQYF.

The chain carries TRBV5-1 and TRBJ2-1; D is ambiguous. The germline CDR1 and CDR2 sequences are SGHRS and YFSETQ. CDR3 length: 14 residues. Trimming removed 2 bases from V and 5 bases from J, with 11 bases in between. In DNA form, the CDR3 reads TGCGCCAGCAGCTTTCAAGTGGGCGACAATGAGCAGTTCTTC. Residues: CASSFQVGDNEQFF. The whole variable domain, filled in from reference TRBV5-1 and TRBJ2-1, reads KAGVTQTPRYLIKTRGQQVTLSCSPISGHRSVSWYQQTPGQGLQFLFEYFSETQRNKGNFPGRFSGRQFSNSRSEMNVSTLELGDSALYLCASSFQVGDNEQFFGPGTRLTVL.

The rearrangement uses TRBV29-1 and TRBJ2-7; perhaps TRBD1 as D (5 bases). Germline CDR1 is SQVTM and CDR2 is ANQGSEA. The V end was cut by 4 bases, the J end by 0 bases, with 10 bases between. This CDR3 is 13 amino acids long. This chain's CDR3 is CSVVTGDSYEQYF. The CDR3 coding sequence is TGCAGCGTTGTTACAGGAGACTCCTACGAGCAGTACTTC.

This chain links TRBV7-2 with TRBJ2-1; D is unclear. V dropped 5 bases and J dropped 12 bases, with 17 bases sitting between them. The CDR3 is made up of 13 amino acids. Germline V CDR1 and CDR2: SGHTA, FQGNSA. CDR3 nucleotide sequence: TGTGCCAGCAGCCAAGATGACGGCCGAGGGCAGTTCTTC. It codes for CASSQDDGRGQFF.

The genes are TRBV9 and TRBJ2-3; D gene uncertain. Looked up from germline, CDR1 is SGDLS and CDR2 is YYNGEE. The CDR3 totals 12 residues. With 2 bases removed from V and 3 bases from J, the gap between germline ends came to 4 bases. The CDR3 DNA follows: TGTGCCAGCAGCGTGAGAACAGATACGCAGTATTTT. It yields the protein CASSVRTDTQYF.